A selection of T cell receptor beta chains follows, all from one sample in a study of breast tumors, draining lymph nodes, adjacent tissues. In TCRdb, the multiplex PCR reads were re-called with MiXCR into one record per CDR3 protein. The sample lists around 130,000 distinct CDR3 sequences, 21% occurring once. The specimen sequenced was axillary lymph node tissue. These receptors were obtained from a female donor with breast cancer. Some clones in this sample may be carry-over from other donors' samples. Both conserved end residues are part of each CDR3. The D gene is left open where the match is weak. Clone size is shown for a subset of rows, as once, few, many or a class of expanded clone.

>TRBV6-2/TRBV6-3|.|many|TRBJ1-5
TGTGCCAGCAGTTACTCGAGAGGGTCGGGCAATCAGCCCCAGCATTTT
CASSYSRGSGNQPQHF
>TRBV12-3/TRBV12-4|TRBD2|many|TRBJ2-5
TGTGCCAGCACCCCGAGCGGGGGTTGGGGCGTTCAAGAGACCCAGTACTTC
CASTPSGGWGVQETQYF
>TRBV7-3|TRBD1|many|TRBJ2-3
TGTGCCAGCAGCCGGGGACAGGGGGTAGCAGATACGCAGTATTTT
CASSRGQGVADTQYF
>TRBV20-1|.|many|TRBJ2-7
TGCAGTGCTCCGGGACAACTGGCATACGAGCAGTACTTC
CSAPGQLAYEQYF
>TRBV7-2|.|many|TRBJ2-2
TGTGCCAGCAGCACTCCAAGGCGTACCGGGGAGCTGTTTTTT
CASSTPRRTGELFF
>TRBV5-6|.|many|TRBJ2-1
TGTGCCAGCAGCTTGGCCGGTCCGGAGGGGACAGAGCAGTTCTTC
CASSLAGPEGTEQFF
>TRBV5-8|.|many|TRBJ1-2
TGTGCCAGCAGCCCAATAGGACAGCAGAACTATGGCTACACCTTC
CASSPIGQQNYGYTF
>TRBV6-5|TRBD2|many|TRBJ2-2
TGTGCCAGCAGTTACCTGCGGGAGATCGGGGAGCTGTTTTTT
CASSYLREIGELFF
>TRBV15|TRBD2|many|TRBJ2-1
TGTGCCACCAGCATAAGCGGGAGGGGAGGTGAGCAGTTCTTC
CATSISGRGGEQFF
>TRBV4-1|.|.|TRBJ1-2
TGCGCCAGCAGCCAAGATATGGGCAACAGATATGGCTACACCTTC
CASSQDMGNRYGYTF
>TRBV20-1|.|many|TRBJ1-2
TGCAGTGCTAGACCGCCCGGGGGCGTGGGTGGCTACACCTTC
CSARPPGGVGGYTF
>TRBV5-1|TRBD1|many|TRBJ2-7
TGCGCCAGCAGGCCCGGGACAGGGGTTTACGAGCAGTACTTC
CASRPGTGVYEQYF
>TRBV6-5|.|many|TRBJ2-7
TGTGCCAGCAGTTCGAGCCATGACGGGCAGTACTTC
CASSSSHDGQYF
>TRBV12-3/TRBV12-4|TRBD2|many|TRBJ2-3
TGTGCCAGCAGCGGGACCGGGACTAGCTGGGATACGCAGTATTTT
CASSGTGTSWDTQYF
>TRBV7-6|TRBD2|many|TRBJ2-1
TGTGCCAGCAGCTCCGGGACTAGCGGGAGGTTTGAGCAGTTCTTC
CASSSGTSGRFEQFF
>TRBV5-4|.|many|TRBJ2-1
TGTGCCAGCAGCTTTTCTTACTCGAGCTCCTACAATGAGCAGTTCTTC
CASSFSYSSSYNEQFF
>TRBV6-6|.|many|TRBJ1-5
TGTGCCAGCAGTTTTTCGGGAGGGGATCAGCCCCAGCATTTT
CASSFSGGDQPQHF
>TRBV20-1|.|many|TRBJ2-1
TGCAGTGCTCTTCCCGACAAGTTCTTC
CSALPDKFF
>TRBV5-6|.|many|TRBJ1-3
TGTGCCAGCAGCTTTGGGCCCTCTGGAAACACCATATATTTT
CASSFGPSGNTIYF
>TRBV5-1|.|many|TRBJ2-5
TGCGCCAGCAGCTCAGGGGTACAAGAGACCCAGTACTTC
CASSSGVQETQYF
>TRBV27|.|many|TRBJ2-1
TGTGCCAGCAGTTTCCAGGGCAATGAGCAGTTCTTC
CASSFQGNEQFF
>TRBV30|TRBD1|many|TRBJ2-7
TGTGCCTGGACCCAAGGGGGCCCGGGGGAGCAGTACTTC
CAWTQGGPGEQYF
>TRBV20-1|TRBD2|many|TRBJ2-6
TGCAGTGCTAGGCCCACTAGCGGGAAGGATGGGGCCAACGTCCTGACTTTC
CSARPTSGKDGANVLTF